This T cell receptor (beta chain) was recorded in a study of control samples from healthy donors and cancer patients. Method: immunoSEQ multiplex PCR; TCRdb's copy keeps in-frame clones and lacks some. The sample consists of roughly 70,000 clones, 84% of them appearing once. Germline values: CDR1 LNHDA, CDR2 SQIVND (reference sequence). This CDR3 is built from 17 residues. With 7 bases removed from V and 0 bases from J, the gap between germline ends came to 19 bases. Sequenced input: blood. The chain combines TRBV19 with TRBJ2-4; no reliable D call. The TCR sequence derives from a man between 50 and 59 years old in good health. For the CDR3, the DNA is TGTGCCAGTACGGCACAGCCCAGGAACCTAGCCAAAAACATTCAGTACTTC. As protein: CASTAQPRNLAKNIQYF.